The 16 T cell receptor beta chains listed next were all sequenced from one sample in a study of blood T cell repertoires in COVID-19. The method was immunoSEQ multiplex PCR; TCRdb's version includes in-frame clones alone and lacks a portion of them. The sample includes about 160,000 clones, just over 90% seen only once; the top ten take about 2.3%. The sample taken for sequencing was peripheral blood. These receptors all come from a man between 18 and 35 years old with acute or convalescent COVID-19.

The V call is TRBV7-9, the J call TRBJ2-5; TRBD1 aligns across 7 bases. The CDR3 runs 15 residues. V gave up 4 bases and J gave up 2 bases; unmatched junction bases: 7. CDR1 and CDR2 (germline): SEHNR, FQNEAQ (reference sequence). CDR3 sequence: CASSSRDSLQETQYF. CDR3 bases: TGTGCCAGCAGCTCTCGGGACAGCCTACAAGAGACCCAGTACTTC. Full variable domain (outside the CDR3, taken from reference TRBV7-9 and TRBJ2-5): DTGVSQNPRHKITKRGQNVTFRCDPISEHNRLYWYRQTLGQGPEFLTYFQNEAQLEKSRLLSDRFSAERPKGSFSTLEIQRTEQGDSAMYLCASSSRDSLQETQYFGPGTRLLVL.

This chain connects TRBV20-1 to TRBJ1-1; D possibly corresponds to TRBD1 (5 bases). V shed 3 bases and J shed 5 bases, with 13 bases lying between them. CDR1 and CDR2 from the germline V gene are DFQATT and SNEGSKA (reference sequence). CDR3 size: 13 residues. This CDR3 is CSASRTGPTEAFF. Here the CDR3 DNA reads TGCAGTGCTAGTCGTACAGGACCGACTGAAGCTTTCTTT.

The chain is built from TRBV5-1 and TRBJ1-1, with 7 bases aligning to TRBD1. Germline V gene sequence: CDR1 SGHRS, CDR2 YFSETQ. The CDR3 loop spans 13 amino acids. Trimming at V came to 3 bases and at J to 5 bases, leaving 4 bases not matched to a gene. The CDR3 DNA is TGCGCCAGCAGCTCACAGGGGCAGACTGAAGCTTTCTTT. Translated, it gives CASSSQGQTEAFF.

This chain joins TRBV5-1 and TRBJ2-6, with D possibly matching TRBD1 (5 bases). V lost 4 bases to trimming and J lost 0 bases, with 11 bases between them. The CDR3 length is 16 residues. The germline V gene encodes CDR1 SGHRS and CDR2 YFSETQ. The DNA for the CDR3 is TGCGCCAGCAGCCTCGACAGTCTCTCTGGGGCCAACGTCCTGACTTTC. Its translation: CASSLDSLSGANVLTF.

V gene TRBV2 combines with J gene TRBJ1-2; perhaps TRBD1 as D (5 bases). The CDR3 loop spans 15 amino acids. CDR1 is SNHLY and CDR2 is FYNNEI in the germline V gene. The V end was cut by 6 bases, the J end by 8 bases, with 22 bases between. The CDR3 reads CASRDPGLTERGYTF. Here the CDR3 DNA reads TGTGCCAGCAGGGATCCGGGACTTACGGAGCGGGGCTACACCTTC.

V gene TRBV30 combines with J gene TRBJ2-1; 10 bases line up with TRBD2. Germline trimming cut 2 bases from V and 6 bases from J; bases unmatched to any gene: 10. The CDR3 loop spans 16 amino acids. CDR1 is GTSNPN and CDR2 is SVGIG in the germline V gene (reference sequence). The CDR3 DNA reads as TGTGCCTGGAGTTTCACCTCTAGCGGGAGACTCAATGAGCAGTTCTTC. Translation: CAWSFTSSGRLNEQFF.

The rearrangement joins TRBV18 to TRBJ1-2; a possible D gene is TRBD1 (5 bases). Germline-derived CDR1 and CDR2 are KGHSH and LQKENI. CDR3 size: 12 residues. V was pared by 5 bases and J by 7 bases, with 11 bases between. The CDR3 DNA reads TGTGCCAGCTCAGGGGGGGGTGCTGGCTACACCTTC. Translated: CASSGGGAGYTF.

The chain carries TRBV2 and TRBJ1-1; D may be TRBD1 (5 bases). Germline lookup yields CDR1 SNHLY and CDR2 FYNNEI. The germline V and J ends were trimmed by 2 bases and 3 bases, with 7 bases remaining between them. This CDR3 is built from 13 residues. The CDR3 nucleotides read TGTGCCAGCAGTGAATTAGGGGACACTGAAGCTTTCTTT. Translated: CASSELGDTEAFF.

The CDR3 DNA sequence: TGCGCCACCAGGACGGGGGAATGGACAGATACGCAGTATTTT. It codes for CATRTGEWTDTQYF. The gene calls are TRBV5-1 and TRBJ2-3, with a possible D match to TRBD2 (6 bases). CDR1 is SGHRS, CDR2 YFSETQ, per germline. V shed 9 bases and J shed 3 bases, with 17 bases lying between them. The CDR3 has 14 residues. The whole variable domain, remainder taken from reference TRBV5-1 and TRBJ2-3, is KAGVTQTPRYLIKTRGQQVTLSCSPISGHRSVSWYQQTPGQGLQFLFEYFSETQRNKGNFPGRFSGRQFSNSRSEMNVSTLELGDSALYLCATRTGEWTDTQYFGPGTRLTVL.

The rearrangement links TRBV27 to TRBJ2-7; 8 nucleotides match TRBD1. Germline CDR1 is MNHEY and CDR2 is SMNVEV (reference sequence). J was trimmed by 2 bases and V by 5 bases; bases with no gene match: 8. CDR3 length equals 15 residues. The CDR3 DNA sequence: TGTGCCAGCAGTCTTATCCCGGGACAGGCCTACGAGCAGTACTTC. As protein: CASSLIPGQAYEQYF.

V is TRBV6-1 and J is TRBJ1-5; TRBD1 might be the D (6 bases). CDR3 size: 15 residues. Trimming stripped 3 bases from V and 6 bases from J, with 15 bases between. CDR1 and CDR2 (germline): MNHNS, SASEGT. The CDR3 is CASSEYREGGQPQHF. The CDR3 DNA sequence: TGTGCCAGCAGTGAGTACAGGGAAGGCGGTCAGCCCCAGCATTTT.

V is TRBV14 and J is TRBJ2-3; D gene uncertain. The CDR3 runs 13 residues. Trimming shortened V by 0 bases and J by 4 bases, and 5 bases separated the two germline ends. CDR1 is SGHDN, CDR2 FVKESK, per germline. The CDR3 here is CASSQDRADTQYF. The CDR3 nucleotides read TGTGCCAGCAGCCAAGATAGAGCAGATACGCAGTATTTT. The variable domain in full, with the rest retrieved from reference TRBV14 and TRBJ2-3, is EAGVTQFPSHSVIEKGQTVTLRCDPISGHDNLYWYRRVMGKEIKFLLHFVKESKQDESGMPNNRFLAERTGGTYSTLKVQPAELEDSGVYFCASSQDRADTQYFGPGTRLTVL.

DNA for the CDR3: TGTGCCAGCAGCCCCGGACAGTCCCAGGCTGAAGCTTTCTTT. Its translation is CASSPGQSQAEAFF. The V gene is TRBV5-4, the J gene TRBJ1-1; D might be TRBD1 (6 bases). Germline V gene sequence: CDR1 SGHNT, CDR2 YYREEE (reference sequence). The V end was cut by 4 bases, the J end by 6 bases, with 16 bases between. The CDR3 length is 14 residues.

The V and J genes are TRBV6-5 and TRBJ1-4; D may be TRBD1 (5 bases). The CDR3 is 15 amino acids. Trimming shortened V by 2 bases and J by 3 bases, and 10 bases separated the two germline ends. Per germline, CDR1 MNHEY and CDR2 SVGAGI. CDR3 loop: CASSYGAGPNEKLFF. Here the CDR3 DNA reads TGTGCCAGCAGTTACGGGGCAGGCCCTAATGAAAAACTGTTTTTT.

The rearrangement links TRBV6-5 to TRBJ2-7; TRBD2 agrees at 7 bases. Germline values: CDR1 MNHEY, CDR2 SVGAGI. V was pared by 2 bases and J by 7 bases, with 5 bases of the junction left unmatched. The CDR3 has 13 amino acids. CDR3 nucleotide sequence: TGTGCCAGCAGTTACCCGGCAGCGGGAGAGCAGTACTTC. Its translation is CASSYPAAGEQYF.

In this sample, this clone turned up a few times. The rearrangement links TRBV4-1 to TRBJ1-4; possibly TRBD1 for D (5 bases). V lost 6 bases, J lost 14 bases, and 28 bases lay in between. This CDR3 comprises 16 residues. CDR1 and CDR2 (germline): MGHRA, YSYEKL. CDR3 coding DNA: TGCGCCAGCAGGCGTGAGGCGGGACGGCTTAACATCAACCTGTTTTTT. Protein: CASRREAGRLNINLFF.